This entry lists 32 T cell receptor beta chains sequenced from one sample in a study of CD8 T cells in ankylosing spondylitis. These receptors' targets are unknown. Each CDR3 protein is one row after TCRdb ran MiXCR on the 5' RACE reads. Of about 800,000 distinct CDR3 sequences in the sample, approximately 12% are singletons; the top ten hold roughly 0.51%. Study-wide results and caveats: A TCR beta motif of several highly homologous variants appeared characteristic of ankylosing spondylitis blood.

Sequencing used blood, either unsorted or a sorted T cell fraction (not recorded which). The source of these receptors is a male donor with ankylosing spondylitis.

This chain connects TRBV5-5 to TRBJ2-7, with D possibly being TRBD1 or TRBD2 (5 bases each). Germline lookup yields CDR1 SGHKS and CDR2 YYEKEE (reference sequence). This CDR3 is 16 amino acids long. Between the trimmed V and J ends, which lost 0 bases and 7 bases, there was a span of 20 bases. The CDR3 DNA reads TGTGCCAGCAGCTTGGGTGGGACCCGAATAATTGGGGAGCAGTACTTC. Translated, it gives CASSLGGTRIIGEQYF.

This clonotype occurred many times. The CDR3: CSARRQANEKLFF. The CDR3 DNA is TGCAGTGCTAGGAGACAGGCTAATGAAAAACTGTTTTTT. The chain is built from TRBV20-1 and TRBJ1-4; maybe TRBD1 (6 bases). Germline V CDR1 and CDR2: DFQATT, SNEGSKA (reference sequence). CDR3 length equals 13 residues. With 3 bases removed from V and 3 bases from J, the gap between germline ends came to 8 bases.

This clonotype has just a few counts. V and J are TRBV5-6 and TRBJ2-7; the D gene is possibly TRBD1 (6 bases). Per the germline V gene, CDR1 is SGHDT and CDR2 is YYEEEE. This CDR3 spans 15 amino acids. V shed 5 bases and J shed 3 bases, with 18 bases lying between them. CDR3 coding DNA: TGTGCCAGCAGGCCCTCCGGGACACCGTACTACGAGCAGTACTTC. Protein product: CASRPSGTPYYEQYF.

This clonotype was observed a handful of times. V and J are TRBV4-3 and TRBJ2-3, with D possibly matching TRBD2 (6 bases). V lost 2 bases to trimming and J lost 1 base, with 13 bases between them. The germline V gene has CDR1 LGHNA and CDR2 YSLEER. This CDR3 comprises 16 residues. The CDR3 spells CASSQWAGSRTDTQYF. The DNA for the CDR3 is TGCGCCAGCAGCCAATGGGCGGGGTCGCGCACAGATACGCAGTATTTT.

This clonotype was observed a few times. The chain carries TRBV20-1 and TRBJ2-3, with TRBD2 identical over 12 bases. Trimming cost V 7 bases and J 6 bases; bases outside gene matches: 8. Germline V gene data show CDR1 as DFQATT and CDR2 as SNEGSKA (reference sequence). CDR3 length: 14 residues. DNA of the CDR3: TGCAGTGTCGTGACTAGCGGGGGTTTCGATACGCAGTATTTT. As protein: CSVVTSGGFDTQYF.

This sequence joins TRBV3-1 and TRBJ1-6, with a weak D call TRBD1 (6 bases). With 3 bases removed from V and 10 bases from J, the gap between germline ends came to 13 bases. The CDR3 sequence is 14 residues long. Germline CDR1 LGHDT, CDR2 YNNKEL (reference sequence). In DNA form, the CDR3 reads TGTGCCAGCAGCCAGCCGGGACAAGGATCACCCCTCCACTTT. It codes for CASSQPGQGSPLHF. Filled out from reference TRBV3-1 and TRBJ1-6, the complete variable domain reads DTAVSQTPKYLVTQMGNDKSIKCEQNLGHDTMYWYKQDSKKFLKIMFSYNNKELIINETVPNRFSPKSPDKAHLNLHINSLELGDSAVYFCASSQPGQGSPLHFGNGTRLTVT.

This clonotype was seen ten or more times. This chain uses TRBV7-2 with TRBJ2-3; D uncertain. Between the trimmed V and J ends, which lost 3 bases and 6 bases, there was a span of 7 bases. The CDR3 covers 12 residues. Germline V gene sequence: CDR1 SGHTA, CDR2 FQGNSA. CDR3 nucleotides: TGTGCCAGCAGCTTCGACTGGGATACGCAGTATTTT. The encoded protein is CASSFDWDTQYF.

J is TRBJ2-3 and V is TRBV10-3; D is unclear. This CDR3 has 18 residues. Germline V gives CDR1 ENHRY, CDR2 SYGVKD. V gave up 4 bases and J gave up 2 bases, with 22 bases separating them. This chain's CDR3 is CAISVSRRSFPNTDTQYF. Written as DNA, the CDR3 is TGTGCCATCAGTGTGTCACGGCGGTCTTTTCCGAACACAGATACGCAGTATTTT.

The rearrangement uses TRBV7-2 and TRBJ1-6, with TRBD1 as a possible D gene (5 bases). The CDR3 covers 16 residues. The germline V gene encodes CDR1 SGHTA and CDR2 FQGNSA. V was cut by 0 bases and J by 1 base, with 7 bases left in between. The CDR3 loop reads CASSLAAGSYNSPLHF. The DNA for the CDR3 is TGTGCCAGCAGCTTAGCGGCAGGGTCCTATAATTCACCCCTCCACTTT.

The V and J genes are TRBV6-1 and TRBJ2-7; D possibly matches TRBD1 or TRBD2 (5 bases each). This CDR3 contains 14 residues. Germline V gene lookup returns CDR1 MNHNS and CDR2 SASEGT. Trimming took 7 bases from V and 4 from J, leaving 17 bases between them. CDR3 region: CASKPRRDDYEQYF. As DNA, the CDR3 is TGTGCCAGCAAACCTCGTAGGGACGATTACGAGCAGTACTTC.

This clonotype has only a few counts. The rearrangement joins TRBV11-2 to TRBJ2-7; no firm D call. The CDR3 spans 15 residues. Trimming removed 4 bases from V and 1 base from J, with 14 bases in between. CDR1 is SGHAT, CDR2 FQNNGV, per germline. CDR3 nucleotide sequence: TGTGCCAGCAGCTCCTGGACCTTCGCTTCCTACGAGCAGTACTTC. Translation gives CASSSWTFASYEQYF.

In regard to this clonotype: A much larger clone lies one base from this, so it may be a read error. The J gene is TRBJ2-7, the V gene TRBV2; D might be TRBD2 (6 bases). The CDR3 contains 13 residues. Germline assignment: CDR1 SNHLY and CDR2 FYNNEI. CDR3 amino acids: CASSENGGYDQYF. For the CDR3, the DNA is TGTGCCAGCAGTGAGAACGGAGGGTACGACCAGTACTTC.

This clonotype appeared a few times. The rearrangement links TRBV10-3 to TRBJ2-3; D is unclear. CDR1 ENHRY and CDR2 SYGVKD come from the germline V gene. Trimming removed 4 bases at V and 2 bases at J, with 4 bases between. The CDR3 loop spans 12 amino acids. In DNA form, the CDR3 reads TGTGCCATCAGTGCGACCACAGATACGCAGTATTTT. Translation: CAISATTDTQYF.

Written as DNA, the CDR3 is TGTGCCAGCAGTTCCAGCCAAGAGACCCAGTACTTC. It codes for CASSSSQETQYF. The chain links TRBV12-3 or TRBV12-4 to TRBJ2-5; D is undetermined. The length of the CDR3 is 12 residues. Between the trimmed V and J ends, which lost 4 bases and 1 base, there was a span of 4 bases.

This clonotype was seen just once. The chain combines TRBV2 with TRBJ2-1; perhaps TRBD2 as D (7 bases). The CDR3 totals 15 residues. Deletions cut 1 base from V and 6 bases from J, with 13 bases between. Germline loops: CDR1 SNHLY, CDR2 FYNNEI. CDR3 sequence reads: CASSEVGGPSNEQFF. Here the CDR3 DNA reads TGTGCCAGCAGTGAAGTGGGGGGGCCCAGCAATGAGCAGTTCTTC.

This clonotype came up a few times. This chain links TRBV9 with TRBJ1-5, with D possibly being TRBD1 (5 bases). The CDR3 spans 14 residues. V was pared by 4 bases and J by 2 bases, with 10 bases between. Germline values: CDR1 SGDLS, CDR2 YYNGEE. The DNA of the CDR3 is TGTGCCAGCAGCCCGGACACGCGCAATCAGCCCCAGCATTTT. It codes for CASSPDTRNQPQHF.

This clonotype was counted between two and nine times. The chain links TRBV7-9 to TRBJ2-5; weak D call: TRBD2 (7 bases). Germline V gene data show CDR1 as SEHNR and CDR2 as FQNEAQ (reference sequence). V was clipped by 5 bases and J by 5 bases, with 12 bases between them. CDR3 size: 13 residues. The CDR3 reads CASSRGRDETQYF. For the CDR3, the DNA is TGTGCCAGCAGCAGGGGGAGGGACGAGACCCAGTACTTC.

This clonotype has more than one count but fewer than ten. The chain links TRBV16 to TRBJ1-6; 9 positions match TRBD1. CDR3 length: 15 amino acids. Germline V gene data show CDR1 as KGHSY and CDR2 as FQNENV. V lost 1 base to trimming and J lost 6 bases; unmatched junction nucleotides: 1. The CDR3 bases are TGTGCCAGCAGCCAATTGGGACAGGGTAATTCACCCCTCCACTTT. This translates into CASSQLGQGNSPLHF.

This chain links TRBV4-3 with TRBJ1-5; the D is unclear. The CDR3 is 17 amino acids. The V gene lost 0 bases and the J gene lost 4 bases, with 16 bases spanning the gap. Germline V gives CDR1 LGHNA, CDR2 YSLEER. For the CDR3, the DNA is TGCGCCAGCAGCCAAGAAGTATGGACGGCAAATAATCAGCCCCAGCATTTT. Protein product: CASSQEVWTANNQPQHF.

The sample holds many counts of this clonotype. This chain joins TRBV6-1 and TRBJ1-4, with D possibly being TRBD1 (5 bases). CDR1 is MNHNS and CDR2 is SASEGT in the germline V gene. Deletions cut 4 bases from V and 1 base from J, with 10 bases between. This CDR3 comprises 15 residues. CDR3 residues: CASSATGGTNEKLFF. CDR3 nucleotides: TGTGCCAGCAGTGCTACAGGTGGAACTAATGAAAAACTGTTTTTT.

The chain uses TRBV5-1 and TRBJ2-7; TRBD1 is a possible D gene (6 bases). The V end was cut by 5 bases, the J end by 2 bases, with 14 bases between. CDR1 SGHRS and CDR2 YFSETQ come from the germline V gene. The CDR3 has 14 residues. CDR3 protein: CASSSWGTTYEQYF. The CDR3 DNA sequence: TGCGCCAGCAGTTCCTGGGGGACAACCTACGAGCAGTACTTC.

This rearrangement joins TRBV6-1 to TRBJ2-1; TRBD1 or TRBD2 may be the D gene (5 bases each). The CDR3 loop spans 13 amino acids. Per germline, CDR1 MNHNS and CDR2 SASEGT. Trimming removed 7 bases from V and 7 bases from J, with 14 bases in between. The CDR3 reads CASTEYGANEQFF. The CDR3 DNA is TGTGCCAGCACCGAATACGGGGCTAATGAGCAGTTCTTC.

This clonotype was detected ten times or more. The chain recombines TRBV20-1 with TRBJ2-3; TRBD1 matches 7 bases. CDR1 and CDR2 from the germline V gene are DFQATT and SNEGSKA (reference sequence). J lost 7 bases, V lost 0 bases, and 7 bases had no gene match. The CDR3 is made up of 14 amino acids. The CDR3 sequence: CSAREGGLRNTQYF. CDR3 DNA sequence: TGCAGTGCTAGAGAAGGGGGCCTAAGAAATACGCAGTATTTT.

This clonotype came up many times. The chain uses TRBV7-3 and TRBJ2-1; D possibly corresponds to TRBD2 (5 bases). CDR1 and CDR2 from the germline V gene are SGHTA and FQGTGA. With 2 bases removed from V and 4 bases from J, the gap between germline ends came to 9 bases. CDR3 size: 14 residues. CDR3 in DNA: TGTGCCAGCAGCTTACGGGGTCAATACAATGAGCAGTTCTTC. It translates to CASSLRGQYNEQFF.

This clonotype has just a few counts. The CDR3 loop is CASSRTTGFTEAFF. The CDR3 coding sequence is TGTGCCAGCAGTAGAACGACAGGGTTCACTGAAGCTTTCTTT. The gene calls are TRBV6-1 and TRBJ1-1, with 7 positions matching TRBD1. CDR3 length: 14 residues. The germline gives CDR1 MNHNS, CDR2 SASEGT. Trimming at V came to 5 bases and at J to 4 bases, leaving 7 bases not matched to a gene.

V and J are TRBV5-1 and TRBJ2-7; D is possibly TRBD1 (6 bases). Germline CDR1 reads SGHRS; CDR2 reads YFSETQ. CDR3 size: 16 residues. Trimming took 5 bases from V and 3 from J, leaving 21 bases between them. The CDR3 region is CASRVLGASSLYEQYF. DNA for the CDR3: TGCGCCAGCAGGGTTCTGGGGGCTTCAAGCCTCTACGAGCAGTACTTC.

The chain is built from TRBV7-2 and TRBJ2-7; D is uncertain. Germline V gene sequence: CDR1 SGHTA, CDR2 FQGNSA. The CDR3 loop spans 13 amino acids. V gave up 0 bases and J gave up 9 bases, with 12 bases separating them. CDR3 in DNA: TGTGCCAGCAGCTTAGCGACCGGGTTTAGGCAGTACTTC. Protein product: CASSLATGFRQYF.

This clonotype turned up a few times. The chain combines TRBV5-6 with TRBJ1-5, with TRBD1 matching 9 bases. The CDR3 has 16 amino acids. The germline gives CDR1 SGHDT, CDR2 YYEEEE. V was pared by 2 bases and J by 3 bases, with 6 bases of the junction left unmatched. CDR3 DNA sequence: TGTGCCAGCAGCTTACGGGACAGGGCGTACAATCAGCCCCAGCATTTT. The encoded protein is CASSLRDRAYNQPQHF.

This clonotype was seen only a few times. The chain joins TRBV20-1 to TRBJ2-1; 9 nucleotides line up with TRBD2. V shed 3 bases, J shed 7 bases, and the junction held 7 bases outside the gene matches. This CDR3 comprises 14 residues. Germline loops: CDR1 DFQATT, CDR2 SNEGSKA (reference sequence). The CDR3 region has the DNA TGCAGTGCTAGTTGGGCTAGCGGGGAGAATGAGCAGTTCTTC. Its translation is CSASWASGENEQFF.

The chain recombines TRBV28 with TRBJ1-1; TRBD1 might be the D (5 bases). The CDR3 contains 13 residues. Germline CDR1 is MDHEN and CDR2 is SYDVKM. The V gene lost 6 bases and the J gene lost 2 bases, with 10 bases spanning the gap. The CDR3 DNA follows: TGTGCCAGCAGATTCGGACACAACACTGAAGCTTTCTTT. Protein sequence: CASRFGHNTEAFF.

The chain carries TRBV6-1 and TRBJ1-1; D is perhaps TRBD1 (5 bases). Deletions cut 5 bases from V and 6 bases from J, with 13 bases between. CDR1 is MNHNS, CDR2 SASEGT, per germline. This CDR3 contains 13 residues. In DNA, the CDR3 is TGTGCCAGCAGTAGGGGCGCAGGCGCTGAAGCTTTCTTT. Translating gives CASSRGAGAEAFF.

This clonotype was observed many times. The chain couples TRBV7-9 to TRBJ1-1; no clear D gene. Trimming shortened V by 0 bases and J by 8 bases, and 7 bases separated the two germline ends. The CDR3 length is 12 residues. In germline, CDR1 is SEHNR, CDR2 FQNEAQ (reference sequence). In DNA form, the CDR3 reads TGTGCCAGCAGCTTAGCTACGGGAGAAGCTTTCTTT. Translation gives CASSLATGEAFF.